This T cell receptor beta chain comes out of a study of CD8+ T cells in alopecia areata. Study-wide results and limits: Relative to mice, TCR sharing across patients was less clear, a difference possibly HLA-related. Tofacitinib significantly reduced both scalp clonality and expanded CD8+ clones among the top 100. There were many expanded lesional clones persisting in scalp and blood during tofacitinib.

As the sequencing template, cDNA was produced by extracting RNA and reverse transcribing it. Assay: immunoSEQ multiplex PCR; the TCRdb copy retains only in-frame clones and omits some. The sample lists 150,000 to 200,000 clones; roughly three fifths were seen once. Germline CDR1 SNHLY, CDR2 FYNNEI. The CDR3 runs 13 residues. Trimming pared 7 bases from V and 1 base from J, leaving 10 bases between. Treatment specified: oral pan-JAK inhibitor, 5-10 mg twice daily. From alopecia areata patients, lesional scalp punch biopsies and peripheral blood were collected. Remarks on this clone: Its antigen is not identified.

The sample was CD4+ T cells sorted from blood, taken at roughly week 49, from a patient treated with tofacitinib. The receptor's source is a human donor with alopecia areata. This sequence joins TRBV2 and TRBJ1-1, with D possibly matching TRBD1 (6 bases). The DNA of the CDR3 is TGTGCCAGCAACAGGGTGGCGAACACTGAAGCTTTCTTT. Translating it yields CASNRVANTEAFF.